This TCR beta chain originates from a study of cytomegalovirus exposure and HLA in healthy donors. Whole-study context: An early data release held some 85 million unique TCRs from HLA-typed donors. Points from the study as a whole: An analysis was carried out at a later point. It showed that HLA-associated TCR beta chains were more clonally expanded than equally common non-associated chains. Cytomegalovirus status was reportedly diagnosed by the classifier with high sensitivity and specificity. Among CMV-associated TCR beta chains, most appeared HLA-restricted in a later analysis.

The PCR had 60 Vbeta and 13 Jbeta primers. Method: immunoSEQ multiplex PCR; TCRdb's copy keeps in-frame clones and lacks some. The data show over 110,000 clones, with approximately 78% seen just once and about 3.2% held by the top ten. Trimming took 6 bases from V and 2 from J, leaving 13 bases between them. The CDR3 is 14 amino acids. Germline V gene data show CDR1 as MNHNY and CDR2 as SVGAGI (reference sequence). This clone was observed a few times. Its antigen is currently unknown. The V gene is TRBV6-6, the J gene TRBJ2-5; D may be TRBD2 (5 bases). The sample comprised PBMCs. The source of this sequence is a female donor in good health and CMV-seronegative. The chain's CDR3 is CASRPRGIQETQYF. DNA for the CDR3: TGTGCCAGCAGGCCCCGAGGGATACAAGAGACCCAGTACTTC.